This T cell receptor beta chain comes out of a study of T cell changes during pregnancy in multiple sclerosis. V dropped 2 bases and J dropped 11; count of bases not matched to a gene: 5. CDR1 and CDR2 (germline): MNHEY, SVGAGI. The CDR3 has 13 amino acids. TCRdb's copy holds only in-frame clones and misses some; the assay was immunoSEQ multiplex PCR. The sample has over 50,000 clones, around nine tenths seen once; the top ten hold approximately 5%. This TCR was sampled from a human donor whose cells served as feeder cells for cultures in a pregnancy study. Sequenced: peripheral blood from another person, used as feeder cells. J is TRBJ1-5 and V is TRBV6-5; 8 positions agree with TRBD1. CDR3 sequence reads: CASSYTGGGSQHF. The CDR3 region has the DNA TGTGCCAGCAGTTACACAGGGGGGGGGTCCCAGCATTTT.